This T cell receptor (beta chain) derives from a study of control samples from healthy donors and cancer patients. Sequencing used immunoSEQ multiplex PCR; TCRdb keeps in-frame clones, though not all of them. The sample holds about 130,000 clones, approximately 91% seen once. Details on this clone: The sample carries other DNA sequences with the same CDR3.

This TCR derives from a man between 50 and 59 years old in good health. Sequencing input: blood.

The CDR3 loop is CASSFRWVAGQGHNEQFF. The CDR3 bases are TGTGCCAGCAGCTTTAGATGGGTGGCGGGACAGGGTCACAATGAGCAGTTCTTC. V gene TRBV7-9 combines with J gene TRBJ2-1; 9 bases match TRBD1. Trimming cost V 3 bases and J 5 bases; bases outside gene matches: 14. This CDR3 comprises 18 residues. Germline V gene lookup returns CDR1 SEHNR and CDR2 FQNEAQ (reference sequence).